The clone carrying this T cell receptor beta chain was detected a few times. The source of the sample is a study of blood T cell repertoires in COVID-19. Study background: The United States, Italy and Spain were the sources of the acute and convalescent COVID-19 samples. Sample material is recorded as cDNA or gDNA derived from T cells, B-cell-depleted T cells, or PBMCs.

Original methodology: Estimation of nucleated cell counts relied on the amplification of reference gene primers. Here immunoSEQ multiplex PCR was the method, and the copy in TCRdb shows in-frame clones only, minus some. Clone size and the V and J calls come from that table; the DNA yielded D and trimming. The data contain approximately 140,000 clones, roughly 80% of them singletons. The CDR3 totals 15 residues. The V segment lost 2 bases and the J segment 7 bases; nucleotides outside the gene matches: 12. The germline V gene encodes CDR1 SGDLS and CDR2 YYNGEE. V gene TRBV9 combines with J gene TRBJ2-7, with TRBD1 matching 7 bases. Input material: peripheral blood. The receptor was derived from a human donor in a cohort sampled during active COVID-19. CDR3 DNA sequence: TGTGCCAGCAGCGTCGACAGGGCACGAGTTTCGGAGCAGTACTTC. Translation gives CASSVDRARVSEQYF.